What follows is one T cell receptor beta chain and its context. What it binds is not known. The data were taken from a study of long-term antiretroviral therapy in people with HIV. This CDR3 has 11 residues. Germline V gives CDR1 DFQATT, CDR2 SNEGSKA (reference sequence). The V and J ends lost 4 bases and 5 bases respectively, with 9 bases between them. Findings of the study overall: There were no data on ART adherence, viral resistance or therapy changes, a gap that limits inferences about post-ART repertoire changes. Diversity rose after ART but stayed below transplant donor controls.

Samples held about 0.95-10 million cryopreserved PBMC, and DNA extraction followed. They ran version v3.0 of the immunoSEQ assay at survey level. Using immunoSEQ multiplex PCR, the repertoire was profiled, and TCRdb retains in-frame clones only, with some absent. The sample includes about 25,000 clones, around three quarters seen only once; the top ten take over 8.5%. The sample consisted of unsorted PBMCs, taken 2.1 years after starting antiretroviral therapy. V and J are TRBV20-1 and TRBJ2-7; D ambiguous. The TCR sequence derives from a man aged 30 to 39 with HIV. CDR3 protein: CSATPRDEQYF. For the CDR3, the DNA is TGCAGTGCTACCCCTAGGGACGAGCAGTACTTC.